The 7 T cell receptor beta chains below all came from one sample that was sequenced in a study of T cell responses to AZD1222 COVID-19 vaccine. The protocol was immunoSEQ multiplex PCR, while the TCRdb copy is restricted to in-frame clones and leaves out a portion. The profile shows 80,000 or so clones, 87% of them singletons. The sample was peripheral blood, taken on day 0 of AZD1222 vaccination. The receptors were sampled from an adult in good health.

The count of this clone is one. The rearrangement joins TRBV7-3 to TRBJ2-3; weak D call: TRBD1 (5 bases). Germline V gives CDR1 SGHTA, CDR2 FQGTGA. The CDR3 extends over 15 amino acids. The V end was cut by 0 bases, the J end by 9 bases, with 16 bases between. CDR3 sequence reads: CASSLTGQGTATQYF. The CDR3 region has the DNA TGTGCCAGCAGCTTAACGGGGCAGGGTACGGCAACGCAGTATTTT.

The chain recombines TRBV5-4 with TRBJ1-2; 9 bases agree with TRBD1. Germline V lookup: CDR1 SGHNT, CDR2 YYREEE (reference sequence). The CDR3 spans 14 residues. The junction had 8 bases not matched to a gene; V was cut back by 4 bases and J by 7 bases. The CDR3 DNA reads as TGTGCCAGCAGCCCGGGACAGGGTCATCTTGGCTACACCTTC. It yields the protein CASSPGQGHLGYTF.

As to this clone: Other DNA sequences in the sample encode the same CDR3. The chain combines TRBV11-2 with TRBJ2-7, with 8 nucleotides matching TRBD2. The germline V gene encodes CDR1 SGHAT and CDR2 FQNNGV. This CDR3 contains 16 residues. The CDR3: CATIPGGAGSSYEQYF. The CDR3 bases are TGTGCTACGATCCCGGGGGGGGCGGGCTCCTCCTACGAGCAGTACTTC.

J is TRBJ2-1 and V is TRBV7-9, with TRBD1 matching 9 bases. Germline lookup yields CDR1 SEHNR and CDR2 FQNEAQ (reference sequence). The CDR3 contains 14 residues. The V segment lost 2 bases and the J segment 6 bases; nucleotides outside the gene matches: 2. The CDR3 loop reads CASSLTGGVNEQFF. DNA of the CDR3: TGTGCCAGCAGCTTAACAGGGGGCGTCAATGAGCAGTTCTTC.

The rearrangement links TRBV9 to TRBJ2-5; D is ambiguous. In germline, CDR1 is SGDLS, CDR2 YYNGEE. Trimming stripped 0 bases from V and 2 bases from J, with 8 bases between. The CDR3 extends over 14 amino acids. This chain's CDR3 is CASSVEARQETQYF. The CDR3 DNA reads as TGTGCCAGCAGCGTAGAGGCTAGACAAGAGACCCAGTACTTC.

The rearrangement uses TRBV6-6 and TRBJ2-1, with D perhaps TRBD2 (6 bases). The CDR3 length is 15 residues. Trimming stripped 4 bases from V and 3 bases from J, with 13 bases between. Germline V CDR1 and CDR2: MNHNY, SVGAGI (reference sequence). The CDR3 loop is CASSFEPGGYNEQFF. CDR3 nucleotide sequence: TGTGCCAGCAGTTTCGAGCCCGGGGGCTACAATGAGCAGTTCTTC.

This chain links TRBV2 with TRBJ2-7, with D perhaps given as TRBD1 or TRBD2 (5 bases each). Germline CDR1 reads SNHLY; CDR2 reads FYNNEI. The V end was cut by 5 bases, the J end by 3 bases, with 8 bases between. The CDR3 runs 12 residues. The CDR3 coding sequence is TGTGCCAGCAGTCGGGACGTCTACGAGCAGTACTTC. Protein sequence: CASSRDVYEQYF.